This record concerns one T cell receptor beta chain sequence. The antigen is undetermined. The data stem from a study of multiple sclerosis patients with progressive multifocal leukoencephalopathy. Study findings and constraints: PML-onset expanded TRB clones were detectable before and during natalizumab therapy. Most PML patients had lower entropy, suggesting less diverse TRB repertoires.

The time point was: approximately 12 months of natalizumab therapy. The assay was run at survey level. Synthetic inline TR CDR3 controls covering all V-J pairings were spiked into each PCR. Measured with immunoSEQ multiplex PCR; TCRdb has only the in-frame clones, and not every one. The data hold under 30,000 clones, with 91% observed a single time. CDR1 KGHSH and CDR2 LQKENI come from the germline V gene. V lost 2 bases and J 5 bases, leaving 12 bases between the germline ends. The CDR3 extends over 14 amino acids. The TCR sequence derives from a man younger than 45 with multiple sclerosis. Sequenced here: PBMCs, sampled from a patient treated with natalizumab. V gene TRBV18 combines with J gene TRBJ1-2, with D hard to call. The CDR3 region has the DNA TGTGCCAGCTCACCAGCCACAGAAACTTATGGCTACACCTTC. Protein product: CASSPATETYGYTF.